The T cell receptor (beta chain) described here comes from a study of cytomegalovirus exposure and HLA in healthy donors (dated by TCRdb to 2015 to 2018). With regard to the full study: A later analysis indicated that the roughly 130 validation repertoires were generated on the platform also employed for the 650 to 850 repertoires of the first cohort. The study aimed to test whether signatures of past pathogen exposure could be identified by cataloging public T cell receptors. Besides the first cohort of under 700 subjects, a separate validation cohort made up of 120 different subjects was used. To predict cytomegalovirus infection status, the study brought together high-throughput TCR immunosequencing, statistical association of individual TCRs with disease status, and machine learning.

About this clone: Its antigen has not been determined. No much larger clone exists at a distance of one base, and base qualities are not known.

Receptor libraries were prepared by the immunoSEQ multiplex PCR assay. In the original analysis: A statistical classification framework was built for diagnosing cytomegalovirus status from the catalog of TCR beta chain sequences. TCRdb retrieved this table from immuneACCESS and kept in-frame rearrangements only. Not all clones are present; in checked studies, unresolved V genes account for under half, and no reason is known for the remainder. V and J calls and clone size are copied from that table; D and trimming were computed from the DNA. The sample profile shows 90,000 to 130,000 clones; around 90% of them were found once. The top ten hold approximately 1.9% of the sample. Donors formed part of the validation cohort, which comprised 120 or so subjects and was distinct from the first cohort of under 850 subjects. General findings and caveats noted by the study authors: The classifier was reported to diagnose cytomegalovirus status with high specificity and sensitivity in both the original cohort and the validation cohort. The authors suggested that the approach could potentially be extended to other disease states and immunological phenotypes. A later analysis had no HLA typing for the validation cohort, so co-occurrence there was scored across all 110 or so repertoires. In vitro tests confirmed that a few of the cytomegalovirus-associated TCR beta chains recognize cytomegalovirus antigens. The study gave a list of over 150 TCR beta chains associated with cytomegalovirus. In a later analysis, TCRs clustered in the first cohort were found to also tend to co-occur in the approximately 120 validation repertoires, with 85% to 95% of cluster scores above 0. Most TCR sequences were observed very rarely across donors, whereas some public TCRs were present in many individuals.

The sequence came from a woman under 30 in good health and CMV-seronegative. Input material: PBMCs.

CDR3 loop: CASSPTGGPSYEQYF. The sequence in DNA is TGTGCCAGCAGTCCAACAGGGGGGCCTTCCTACGAGCAGTACTTC. The chain links TRBV27 with TRBJ2-5, with 8 bases in between that match TRBD1. The J call may be in error: the DNA end matches TRBJ2-7 better. From cysteine to phenylalanine, the CDR3 is 15 amino acids long. The CDR3 DNA has 45 bases and is translated from base 1. CDR1 is given as MNHEY and CDR2 as SMNVEV, both from the germline V gene (reference sequence).